This passage covers 5 T cell receptor beta chains from one sample sequenced in a study of metastatic and nonmetastatic thyroid tumors. Using MiXCR, TCRdb re-called clones from the PCR reads. Of about 34,000 clones listed, 16% are singletons. Every patient was untreated before thyroid surgery. Sequencing was carried out using blood. The receptors come from a female donor with papillary thyroid cancer or a benign thyroid nodule (not recorded which). Some clones in this sample may be carry-over from other donors' samples.

This clone was counted many times. The chain is built from TRBV4-2 and TRBJ2-7; 9 bases line up with TRBD2. CDR3 size: 16 residues. Per the germline V gene, CDR1 is LGHNA and CDR2 is YNFKEQ. V was pared by 4 bases and J by 5 bases, with 12 bases of the junction left unmatched. The CDR3 is CASSPNPGTSRNEQYF. The CDR3 bases are TGTGCCAGCAGCCCTAATCCCGGGACTAGCAGGAACGAGCAGTACTTC.

This clone has a count of ten or more. V is TRBV5-1 and J is TRBJ1-1; 8 nucleotides agree with TRBD1. With 4 bases clipped from V and 2 bases from J, the junction kept 4 bases outside the gene matches. There are 14 residues in the CDR3. Germline V CDR1 and CDR2: SGHRS, YFSETQ. CDR3 protein: CASSDRGDNTEAFF. The CDR3 region has the DNA TGCGCCAGCAGCGACAGGGGTGATAACACTGAAGCTTTCTTT.

This clone has a handful of counts. This may be a read error, as it is one base from a much larger clone. The V call is TRBV5-4, the J call TRBJ1-2; tentative D call: TRBD1 (5 bases). V was pared by 0 bases and J by 2 bases, with 8 bases between. The germline V gene has CDR1 SGHNT and CDR2 YYREEE (reference sequence). The CDR3 covers 14 residues. The CDR3 is CASSLGYRNYGYTF. The CDR3 DNA follows: TGTGCCAGCAGCTTGGGGTACAGGAACTATGGCTACACCTTC.

This clone was detected ten times or more. The chain joins TRBV30 to TRBJ1-3, with TRBD1 as a possible D gene (5 bases). Trimming took 0 bases from V and 11 from J, leaving 14 bases between them. Germline CDR1 reads GTSNPN; CDR2 reads SVGIG (reference sequence). The CDR3 length is 13 residues. The CDR3 reads CAWSVGVGGSIYF. The CDR3 region has the DNA TGTGCCTGGAGTGTAGGGGTCGGAGGCTCCATATATTTT.

Turning to this clone: This CDR3 fails to terminate in the conserved phenylalanine or tryptophan, so it likely reflects a read error. The sample has other DNA sequences that encode this CDR3 too. This CDR3 reads CTSSLTTKGELFL. As DNA, the CDR3 is TGTACCAGCAGCTTGACTACAAAAGGTGAGCTGTTTCTT. V is TRBV5-4 and J is TRBJ2-2, with D possibly TRBD2 on 5 matching bases. The CDR3 is 13 residues long. Germline assignment: CDR1 SGHNT and CDR2 YYREEE (reference sequence).